The 30 T cell receptor beta chains given below trace back to one sample, sequenced in a study of blood T cell repertoires in COVID-19. Profiling relied on immunoSEQ multiplex PCR, and the TCRdb table lists in-frame clones only, not all of them. The table lists roughly 260,000 clones, approximately 83% of them singletons, with approximately 2% in the top ten. Sequenced: PBMCs or T cells enriched from blood (not recorded which). The receptors originated from a woman aged 50 to 60 who had recovered from COVID-19.

This chain links TRBV28 with TRBJ2-7; 8 bases match TRBD2. V shed 6 bases and J 7 bases; nucleotides not matched to a gene: 17. This CDR3 is 16 amino acids long. Germline V gives CDR1 MDHEN, CDR2 SYDVKM. CDR3 DNA sequence: TGTGCCAGCAGCCCCACTAGCGGAGGAAGGTTCGCGGAGCAGTACTTC. Protein sequence: CASSPTSGGRFAEQYF.

The rearrangement links TRBV11-2 to TRBJ2-7; 11 nucleotides agree with TRBD1. V lost 2 bases to trimming and J lost 7 bases; unmatched junction nucleotides: 10. The V gene's germline CDR1 is SGHAT and CDR2 FQNNGV. The CDR3 is made up of 16 amino acids. The CDR3 bases are TGTGCCAGCAGCTTAATTCGAGGACAGGGGGCGCATGAGCAGTACTTC. The encoded protein is CASSLIRGQGAHEQYF.

The V call is TRBV7-2, the J call TRBJ2-1; possible D gene TRBD1, 5 bases. The CDR3 is made up of 10 amino acids. V lost 8 bases, J lost 10 bases, and 9 bases lay in between. CDR1 and CDR2 from the germline V gene are SGHTA and FQGNSA. For the CDR3, the DNA is TGTGCCAGCGGACAATTAGAGCAGTTCTTC. This translates into CASGQLEQFF.

V and J are TRBV27 and TRBJ2-3; TRBD2 matches at 7 bases. Germline loops: CDR1 MNHEY, CDR2 SMNVEV (reference sequence). Losses at the gene ends were 6 bases for V and 3 bases for J; bases not matched to a gene: 9. The CDR3 consists of 15 residues. The CDR3 nucleotides are TGTGCCAGCAGCTGGAACGGACTAGTGACAGATACGCAGTATTTT. Translation: CASSWNGLVTDTQYF.

In this sample, this clone turned up a few times. The CDR3 loop reads CASSLNPGEGEGTEAFF. CDR3 DNA sequence: TGCGCCAGCAGCTTGAACCCAGGTGAGGGGGAGGGCACTGAAGCTTTCTTT. The rearrangement joins TRBV5-1 to TRBJ1-1; maybe TRBD1 (6 bases). Germline-derived CDR1 and CDR2 are SGHRS and YFSETQ. V lost 1 base to trimming and J lost 4 bases, with 20 bases between them. This CDR3 has 17 residues.

Of note for this clone: Other DNA sequences of this sample code for an identical CDR3. V gene TRBV5-1 combines with J gene TRBJ1-2; TRBD1 matches 9 bases. CDR1 SGHRS and CDR2 YFSETQ come from the germline V gene. V lost 1 base, J lost 4 bases, and 2 bases stayed unmatched. CDR3 size: 14 residues. This CDR3 is CASSLTGGSYGYTF. As DNA, the CDR3 is TGCGCCAGCAGCTTGACAGGGGGCTCCTATGGCTACACCTTC.

This chain connects TRBV13 to TRBJ2-3; TRBD1 matches at 7 bases. Germline V lookup: CDR1 PRHDT, CDR2 FYEKMQ (reference sequence). The CDR3 is 14 amino acids. The J segment lost 4 bases and the V segment lost 5 bases, leaving 6 bases of the junction unmatched. The chain's CDR3 is CASSTRGGPDTQYF. In DNA form, the CDR3 reads TGTGCCAGCAGCACCCGAGGGGGCCCAGATACGCAGTATTTT. Complete variable domain (other parts from reference TRBV13 and TRBJ2-3): AAGVIQSPRHLIKEKRETATLKCYPIPRHDTVYWYQQGPGQDPQFLISFYEKMQSDKGSIPDRFSAQQFSDYHSELNMSSLELGDSALYFCASSTRGGPDTQYFGPGTRLTVL.

V is TRBV28 and J is TRBJ1-4, with 8 bases fitting TRBD1. Germline V gene lookup returns CDR1 MDHEN and CDR2 SYDVKM. V lost 6 bases to trimming and J lost 8 bases; unmatched junction nucleotides: 11. The CDR3 has 15 residues. The CDR3 protein is CASSQLGQGPEKLFF. For the CDR3, the DNA is TGTGCCAGCAGCCAGCTAGGACAGGGACCCGAAAAACTGTTTTTT.

CDR3 amino acids: CASSQDSSGSVGEQFF. CDR3 in DNA: TGCGCCAGCAGCCAAGATTCCAGCGGGAGCGTGGGTGAGCAGTTCTTC. This chain links TRBV4-1 with TRBJ2-1; 8 nucleotides agree with TRBD2. The CDR3 contains 16 residues. Per the germline V gene, CDR1 is MGHRA and CDR2 is YSYEKL. After removal of 0 bases from V and 9 bases from J, the junction contained 10 bases not matched to a gene.

The V gene is TRBV7-2, the J gene TRBJ1-3; 9 nucleotides match TRBD1. This CDR3 has 15 amino acids. The V gene's germline CDR1 is SGHTA and CDR2 FQGNSA. Trimming took 5 bases from V and 2 from J; bases not matched to a gene: 4. The CDR3 DNA reads TGTGCCAGCAGCCCGGACAGGGGCCCTGGAAACACCATATATTTT. Its translation: CASSPDRGPGNTIYF.

This sequence joins TRBV11-2 and TRBJ2-7; D might be TRBD2 (6 bases). There are 13 residues in the CDR3. The germline V gene encodes CDR1 SGHAT and CDR2 FQNNGV. Deletions cut 5 bases from V and 6 bases from J, with 14 bases between. The CDR3, as DNA: TGTGCCAGCAGCCCTTTGGGGGGATCCGAGCAGTACTTC. Encoded protein: CASSPLGGSEQYF. Full variable domain (missing parts from reference TRBV11-2 and TRBJ2-7): EAGVAQSPRYKIIEKRQSVAFWCNPISGHATLYWYQQILGQGPKLLIQFQNNGVVDDSQLPKDRFSAERLKGVDSTLKIQPAKLEDSAVYLCASSPLGGSEQYFGPGTRLTVT.

This clone was observed once. The chain recombines TRBV7-2 with TRBJ2-7, with D possibly being TRBD1 (5 bases). Germline V gene data show CDR1 as SGHTA and CDR2 as FQGNSA. The CDR3 loop spans 15 amino acids. V lost 1 base and J lost 3, with 13 bases in between. The CDR3 loop is CASSLDFLTVYEQYF. CDR3 sequence (DNA): TGTGCCAGCAGCTTAGACTTCTTGACAGTCTACGAGCAGTACTTC.

This clone appeared a single time. The chain couples TRBV28 to TRBJ1-1; 8 bases fit TRBD1. The CDR3 contains 16 residues. Germline V lookup: CDR1 MDHEN, CDR2 SYDVKM. Trimming cost V 5 bases and J 4 bases; bases outside gene matches: 12. The CDR3: CASSLYGTGGSTEAFF. CDR3 bases: TGTGCCAGCAGTCTCTATGGGACAGGCGGGAGCACTGAAGCTTTCTTT.

This clone appeared a single time. The V and J genes are TRBV5-1 and TRBJ2-5; 9 bases fit TRBD1. Germline CDR1 is SGHRS and CDR2 is YFSETQ. The CDR3 totals 20 residues. The J segment lost 5 bases and the V segment lost 1 base, leaving 21 bases of the junction unmatched. The CDR3: CASSLLGQGTFLTRQETQYF. The CDR3 bases are TGCGCCAGCAGCTTGTTGGGACAGGGAACCTTCCTTACGAGACAGGAGACCCAGTACTTC.

Points on this clone: This same CDR3 is encoded by further DNA sequences in the sample. The chain joins TRBV19 to TRBJ2-6; D ambiguous. This CDR3 has 15 residues. Germline-derived CDR1 and CDR2 are LNHDA and SQIVND (reference sequence). Trimming left V 1 base short and J 0 bases short, with 4 bases between. This CDR3 reads CASSIGASGANVLTF. In DNA, the CDR3 is TGTGCCAGTAGTATAGGGGCCTCTGGGGCCAACGTCCTGACTTTC.

V gene TRBV3-1 (or the pseudogene TRBV3-2) combines with J gene TRBJ2-1; 8 bases fit TRBD2. Germline loops: CDR1 LGHDT, CDR2 YNNKEL (reference sequence). The J segment lost 3 bases and the V segment lost 3 bases, leaving 4 bases of the junction unmatched. This CDR3 is 15 amino acids long. DNA of the CDR3: TGTGCCAGCAGCCACCAGCTAGCGGGCTACAATGAGCAGTTCTTC. Translated, it gives CASSHQLAGYNEQFF.

The V call is TRBV27, the J call TRBJ1-1; D not certain. Trimming stripped 6 bases from V and 4 bases from J, with 18 bases between. This CDR3 has 15 amino acids. Looked up from germline, CDR1 is MNHEY and CDR2 is SMNVEV (reference sequence). This CDR3 reads CASSFGAAPGTEAFF. As DNA, the CDR3 is TGTGCCAGCAGCTTTGGAGCGGCCCCTGGCACTGAAGCTTTCTTT.

For the CDR3, the DNA is TGTGCCAGCAGTCCCCATAGGGTAGCGGGAGTGGATTTGACCTACGAGCAGTACTTC. It codes for CASSPHRVAGVDLTYEQYF. J is TRBJ2-7 and V is TRBV6-2 or TRBV6-3, with 9 bases aligning to TRBD2. This CDR3 contains 19 residues. The trim removed 5 bases at V and 2 bases at J, leaving 19 bases unmatched. Germline V gene sequence: CDR1 MNHEY, CDR2 SVGEGT.

The rearrangement uses TRBV28 and TRBJ2-2; tentative D call: TRBD2 (7 bases). Per the germline V gene, CDR1 is MDHEN and CDR2 is SYDVKM. The length of the CDR3 is 15 residues. Between the trimmed V and J ends, which lost 3 bases and 7 bases, there was a span of 15 bases. CDR3 coding DNA: TGTGCCAGCAGTTTTGGATCAAGGGGGGGCGGGGAGCTGTTTTTT. This translates into CASSFGSRGGGELFF.

This chain connects TRBV9 to TRBJ1-1; possibly TRBD1 for D (5 bases). The CDR3 consists of 16 residues. Germline V CDR1 and CDR2: SGDLS, YYNGEE. With 0 bases removed from V and 1 base from J, the gap between germline ends came to 13 bases. CDR3 protein: CASSVVSGRGNTEAFF. CDR3 nucleotides: TGTGCCAGCAGCGTAGTTTCAGGGAGGGGGAACACTGAAGCTTTCTTT.

This clone came up a few times. This CDR3 reads CASRSLRRRQGMNEQFF. Written as DNA, the CDR3 is TGTGCCAGCAGGTCCCTCAGGAGGAGACAGGGCATGAATGAGCAGTTCTTC. The genes are TRBV11-2 and TRBJ2-1; TRBD1 agrees at 7 bases. The germline V gene has CDR1 SGHAT and CDR2 FQNNGV. The CDR3 extends over 17 amino acids. The V and J ends lost 6 bases and 7 bases, in that order; junction bases with no gene match: 18.

The chain combines TRBV5-1 with TRBJ1-2; 9 nucleotides line up with TRBD1. The V gene end was trimmed by 0 bases and the J gene end by 4 bases; junction bases not matched to a gene: 10. The V gene's germline CDR1 is SGHRS and CDR2 YFSETQ. There are 17 residues in the CDR3. CDR3 coding DNA: TGCGCCAGCAGCTTGGAGTACACAGGGGGCTTCGGCTATGGCTACACCTTC. Translated: CASSLEYTGGFGYGYTF.

The chain joins TRBV5-4 to TRBJ2-7; TRBD1 matches 9 bases. The CDR3 contains 15 residues. V lost 3 bases to trimming and J lost 4 bases; unmatched junction nucleotides: 8. Germline CDR1 reads SGHNT; CDR2 reads YYREEE (reference sequence). The CDR3 DNA reads TGTGCCAGCAGCTCACAGGGGGCGGACAAGTACGAGCAGTACTTC. Translation gives CASSSQGADKYEQYF.

The chain recombines TRBV27 with TRBJ1-1, with no clear D. Germline loops: CDR1 MNHEY, CDR2 SMNVEV (reference sequence). V gave up 5 bases and J gave up 0 bases, with 13 bases separating them. This CDR3 spans 15 amino acids. The CDR3 bases are TGTGCCAGCAGTCCCGGCTCGCGGATGAACACTGAAGCTTTCTTT. Translating gives CASSPGSRMNTEAFF.

CDR3 protein: CASRFGLNKQFF. The DNA for the CDR3 is TGTGCCAGCAGGTTTGGCCTTAATAAGCAGTTCTTC. The chain couples TRBV28 to TRBJ2-1, with D uncertain. Germline V gene sequence: CDR1 MDHEN, CDR2 SYDVKM. Trimming removed 6 bases from V and 11 bases from J, with 14 bases in between. This CDR3 contains 12 residues.

The rearrangement links TRBV30 to TRBJ1-6; a weak D match, TRBD1 (5 bases). This CDR3 is 15 amino acids long. Trimming left V 3 bases short and J 5 bases short, with 14 bases between. Germline values: CDR1 GTSNPN, CDR2 SVGIG (reference sequence). The CDR3 coding sequence is TGTGCCTGGAGAGGAGGGGCAGCCAATAATTCACCCCTCCACTTT. This gives the protein CAWRGGAANNSPLHF.

This chain uses TRBV9 with TRBJ2-5, with 10 bases that match TRBD2. CDR1 and CDR2 (germline): SGDLS, YYNGEE. Trimming at V came to 1 base and at J to 4 bases, leaving 4 bases not matched to a gene. This CDR3 contains 15 residues. The CDR3 protein is CASSVQAGGPETQYF. DNA for the CDR3: TGTGCCAGCAGCGTACAAGCGGGAGGGCCAGAGACCCAGTACTTC. Looking up the rest from reference TRBV9 and TRBJ2-5 gives the full variable domain: DSGVTQTPKHLITATGQRVTLRCSPRSGDLSVYWYQQSLDQGLQFLIQYYNGEERAKGNILERFSAQQFPDLHSELNLSSLELGDSALYFCASSVQAGGPETQYFGPGTRLLVL.

The gene calls are TRBV18 and TRBJ1-4, with no clear D. The CDR3 totals 16 residues. CDR1 and CDR2 from the germline V gene are KGHSH and LQKENI. Trimming removed 2 bases at V and 0 bases at J, with 10 bases between. CDR3 protein: CASSPWPVATNEKLFF. The CDR3, as DNA: TGTGCCAGCTCACCATGGCCTGTTGCAACTAATGAAAAACTGTTTTTT.

This clone was seen a few times. The chain couples TRBV7-9 to TRBJ1-4; D perhaps matches TRBD1 (5 bases). Trimming cost V 5 bases and J 0 bases, with 16 bases left between them. The CDR3 has 17 residues. Germline V gene lookup returns CDR1 SEHNR and CDR2 FQNEAQ (reference sequence). CDR3 nucleotide sequence: TGTGCCAGCAGCCCTCAATCGGGGGATGCAACTAATGAAAAACTGTTTTTT. The encoded protein is CASSPQSGDATNEKLFF.

The V gene is TRBV24-1, the J gene TRBJ2-2; 10 nucleotides agree with TRBD1. The CDR3 contains 17 residues. The trim removed 1 base at V and 5 bases at J, leaving 6 bases unmatched. Germline assignment: CDR1 KGHDR and CDR2 SFDVKD. In nucleotides, the CDR3 is TGTGCCACCAGTGATTTACGGACAGGGGGGAGGACCGGGGAGCTGTTTTTT. Residues: CATSDLRTGGRTGELFF.